This paragraph covers one T cell receptor beta chain sequence. This record belongs to a study of shared clonotypes between healthy human individuals. Libraries were prepared by immunoSEQ multiplex PCR; TCRdb keeps only in-frame clonotypes and omits some of them. The table lists some 2,400,000 clones, approximately 96% of them singletons, with approximately 0.13% in the top ten. Source material: naive CD4+ T cells sorted from blood. As to subset: CD45RA+ positively selected. The TCR was taken from a man aged 18-30 years in good health.

As DNA, the CDR3 is TGCAGTGCTACCACGACCGGGGAGCAGTTCTTC. Its protein product is CSATTTGEQFF. The chain employs TRBV20-1 and TRBJ2-1; D not resolved. The V gene lost 4 bases and the J gene lost 10 bases, with 11 bases spanning the gap. Germline V gene sequence: CDR1 DFQATT, CDR2 SNEGSKA (reference sequence). This CDR3 is 11 amino acids long.